One T cell receptor beta chain is described in this entry. Its antigen is currently not known. It has no much larger one-base neighbor in the sample; base qualities were not kept. The CDR3 spans 17 residues, from the cysteine through the phenylalanine. Solely the CDR3 DNA is kept, with 51 bases framed from the first base. Taken from the germline V gene (reference sequence), the CDR1 and CDR2 loops are LNHDA and SQIVND. The junction shows trimming of 4 bases on V and 1 base on J, plus 16 bases between the germline ends. This sample is drawn from a study of blood T cell repertoires in COVID-19 (dated by TCRdb to about 2020). Background for the entire study: The collaborator samples originated in the United States, Italy and Spain and spanned the acute and convalescent phases of COVID-19. Deeply sampled blood TCRbeta repertoires from subjects exposed to, actively infected with, or recovered from COVID-19 were included in the dataset. The sample metadata nearly always contained a de-identified subject ID, COVID-19 status, age in years and sex. The samples were drawn from two sources: the first 160 participants of the ongoing ImmuneRACE study, and fewer than 1,500 subjects contributed by 6 global collaborators. Where HLA class I and class II types were available, the types were taken from metadata supplied by the sample provider, not from assay-based typing. The prospective study material was composed of cDNA or gDNA derived from T cells, B-cell-depleted T cells, or PBMCs. A freely available public database, intended as a resource for researchers studying the immune response to SARS-CoV-2, is where the repertoires were released. The research as a whole found: Clinical and demographic metadata were provided uncurated, with the amount varying by source and participant.

The immunoSEQ Assay, a bias-controlled multiplex PCR, was used to amplify TCRbeta CDR3 regions from genomic DNA. The original methods were these. Within the assay, amplification of reference gene primers was used to estimate how many nucleated cells each sample contained. To quantify the absolute abundance of each unique TCRbeta CDR3 rearrangement, sequence reads were collapsed and filtered. Productive Simpson clonality was computed per sample as the square root of Simpson's diversity index over productive rearrangements. This is the immuneACCESS table as TCRdb keeps it, with only in-frame sequences that have V and J called. A part of the clones is gone; compared with another copy, unresolved V genes explain less than half, and the rest is unexplained. Clone size and the V and J calls come from that table; the DNA yielded D and trimming. The table for this sample lists fewer than 300,000 clones; around 82% of them were counted only once. The biggest ten clones account for 3.1% of the sample.

Collaborating institutions collected whole blood in K2EDTA tubes following their own protocols. Collaborator samples were shipped for TCRbeta analysis as frozen whole blood, isolated PBMCs, or DNA extracted from either sample type. The sequenced sample consisted of peripheral blood. The TCR originated in a woman in her late teens or twenties with acute or convalescent COVID-19. This sequence uses TRBV19 and TRBJ2-2; the D gene is perhaps TRBD2, from 7 matching bases. CDR3 loop: CASSRARGRKNTGELFF. The DNA sequence is given as TGTGCCAGTAGTAGGGCGCGGGGGCGAAAGAACACCGGGGAGCTGTTTTTT.